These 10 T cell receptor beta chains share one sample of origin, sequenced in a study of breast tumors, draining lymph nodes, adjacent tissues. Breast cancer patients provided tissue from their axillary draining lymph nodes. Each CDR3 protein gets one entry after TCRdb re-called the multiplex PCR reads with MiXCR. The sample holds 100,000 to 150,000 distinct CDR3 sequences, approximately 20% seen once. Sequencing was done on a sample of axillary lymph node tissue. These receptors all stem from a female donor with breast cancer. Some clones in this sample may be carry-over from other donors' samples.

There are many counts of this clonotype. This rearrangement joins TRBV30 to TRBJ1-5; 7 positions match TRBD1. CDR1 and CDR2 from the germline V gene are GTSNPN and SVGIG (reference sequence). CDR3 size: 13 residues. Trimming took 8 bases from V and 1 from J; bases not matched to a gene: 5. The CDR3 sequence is CAGSTGSNQPQHF. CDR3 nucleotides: TGTGCCGGATCGACAGGGAGCAATCAGCCCCAGCATTTT. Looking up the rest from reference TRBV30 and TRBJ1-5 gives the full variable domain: SQTIHQWPATLVQPVGSPLSLECTVEGTSNPNLYWYRQAAGRGLQLLFYSVGIGQISSEVPQNLSASRPQDRQFILSSKKLLLSDSGFYLCAGSTGSNQPQHFGDGTRLSIL.

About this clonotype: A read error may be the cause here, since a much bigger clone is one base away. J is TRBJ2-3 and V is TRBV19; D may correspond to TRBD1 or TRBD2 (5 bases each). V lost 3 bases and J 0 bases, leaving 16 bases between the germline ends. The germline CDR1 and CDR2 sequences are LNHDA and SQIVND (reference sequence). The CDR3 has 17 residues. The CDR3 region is CASSIPGPAASTDTQYF. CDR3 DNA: TGTGCCAGTAGTATCCCGGGACCAGCGGCCAGCACAGATACGCAGTATTTT.

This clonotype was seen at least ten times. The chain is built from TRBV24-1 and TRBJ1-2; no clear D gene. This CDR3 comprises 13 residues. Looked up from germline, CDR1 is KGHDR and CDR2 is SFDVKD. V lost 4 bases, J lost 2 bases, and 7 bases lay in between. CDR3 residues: CATSESQNYGYTF. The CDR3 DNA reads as TGTGCCACCAGTGAAAGTCAGAACTATGGCTACACCTTC.

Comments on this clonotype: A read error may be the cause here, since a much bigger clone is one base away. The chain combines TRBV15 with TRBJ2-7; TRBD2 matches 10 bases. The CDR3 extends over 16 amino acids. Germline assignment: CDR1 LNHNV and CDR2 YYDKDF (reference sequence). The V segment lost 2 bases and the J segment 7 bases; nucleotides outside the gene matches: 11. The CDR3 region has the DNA TGTGCCACCAGCAGATCGGGTGCTAGCGGGAGTAGGGAGCAGTACTTC. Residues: CATSRSGASGSREQYF.

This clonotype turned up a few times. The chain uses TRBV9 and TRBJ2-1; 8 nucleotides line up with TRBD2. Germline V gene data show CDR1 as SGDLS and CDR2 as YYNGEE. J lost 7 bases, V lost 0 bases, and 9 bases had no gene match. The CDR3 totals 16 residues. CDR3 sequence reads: CASSVATRPGGNEQFF. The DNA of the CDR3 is TGTGCCAGCAGCGTAGCTACTCGTCCGGGGGGGAATGAGCAGTTCTTC.

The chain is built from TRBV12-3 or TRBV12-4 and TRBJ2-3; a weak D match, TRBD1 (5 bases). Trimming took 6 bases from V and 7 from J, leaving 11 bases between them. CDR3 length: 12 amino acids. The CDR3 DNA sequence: TGTGCCAGCAGGCAAGGGGAATATACGCAGTATTTT. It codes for CASRQGEYTQYF.

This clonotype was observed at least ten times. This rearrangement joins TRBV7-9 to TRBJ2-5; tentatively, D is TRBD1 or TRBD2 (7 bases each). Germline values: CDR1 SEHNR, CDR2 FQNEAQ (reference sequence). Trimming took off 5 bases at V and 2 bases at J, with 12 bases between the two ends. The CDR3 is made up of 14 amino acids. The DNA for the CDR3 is TGTGCCAGCAGCCGCAGGGGGGGGCAAGAGACCCAGTACTTC. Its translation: CASSRRGGQETQYF.

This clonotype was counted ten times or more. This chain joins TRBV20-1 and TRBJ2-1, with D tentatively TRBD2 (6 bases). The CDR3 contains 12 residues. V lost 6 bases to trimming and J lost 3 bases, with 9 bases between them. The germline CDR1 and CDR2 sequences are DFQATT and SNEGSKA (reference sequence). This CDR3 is CSAGSGYNEQFF. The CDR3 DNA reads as TGCAGTGCGGGTAGCGGCTACAATGAGCAGTTCTTC.

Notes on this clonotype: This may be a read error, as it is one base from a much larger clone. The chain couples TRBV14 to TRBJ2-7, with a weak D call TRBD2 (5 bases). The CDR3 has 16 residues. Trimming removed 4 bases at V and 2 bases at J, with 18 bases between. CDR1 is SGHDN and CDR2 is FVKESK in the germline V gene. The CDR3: CASSLGRGKGAYEQYF. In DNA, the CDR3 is TGTGCCAGCAGCCTAGGACGAGGGAAGGGAGCCTACGAGCAGTACTTC.

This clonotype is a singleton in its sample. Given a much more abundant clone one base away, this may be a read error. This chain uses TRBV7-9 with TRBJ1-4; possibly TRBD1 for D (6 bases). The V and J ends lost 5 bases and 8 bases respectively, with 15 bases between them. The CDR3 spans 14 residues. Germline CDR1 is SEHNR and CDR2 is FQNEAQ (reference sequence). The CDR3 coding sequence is TGTGCCAGCAGCCAAGCTCAGGGGTACGAAAAACTGTTTTTT. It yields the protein CASSQAQGYEKLFF.